This entry describes one TCR beta chain. Its antigen is not known. The CDR3 length is 13 residues. Trimming stripped 5 bases from V and 4 bases from J, with 11 bases between. Germline CDR1 reads SGHNT; CDR2 reads YENEEA. One heparinised draw, averaging about 110 mL, was taken per donor. Each of the sorted populations had a purity greater than 98%. These data are taken from a study of beta chain features in type 1 diabetes. At the level of the study: Sorted cells numbering around 110,000,000 were examined across all samples. Points from the study as a whole: Patients with Type 1 diabetes showed moderately but significantly shorter TCRB CDR3s in all four CD4+ subsets. Type 1 diabetes patients had fewer VDJ junction insertions and more deletions.

The authors reverse transcribed all of the isolated RNA, so sequencing captured expressed TCRB transcripts. Sequencing used immunoSEQ multiplex PCR; TCRdb keeps in-frame clones, though not all of them. The data hold around 600,000 clones, with 9.5% to 15% observed a single time. This receptor was identified in a man aged 25-45 years with type 1 diabetes. The sequencing input was naive CD4+ T cells from blood. The V and J genes are TRBV11-3 and TRBJ2-5, with D unclear. The CDR3 spells CASSVSEAETQYF. The CDR3 bases are TGTGCCAGCAGCGTAAGCGAGGCAGAGACCCAGTACTTC.